One sample yielded the 13 T cell receptor beta chains listed below, sequenced in a study of blood T cell repertoires in COVID-19. Only in-frame clones appear in the TCRdb table, and some are missing; sequencing was by immunoSEQ multiplex PCR. The profile shows about 250,000 clones, approximately 84% of them singletons. What was sequenced was PBMCs or T cells enriched from blood (not recorded which). The origin of the receptors is a man between 40 and 49 years old who had recovered from COVID-19.

The chain has TRBV4-1 and TRBJ1-6; 7 bases map to TRBD1. Germline assignment: CDR1 MGHRA and CDR2 YSYEKL. V shed 4 bases, J shed 6 bases, and the junction held 9 bases outside the gene matches. The CDR3 loop spans 16 amino acids. DNA for the CDR3: TGCGCCAGCAGCCGGGAACAGGGGTTCGGTAATTCACCCCTCCACTTT. Translated: CASSREQGFGNSPLHF.

A note on this clone: The sample holds other DNA sequences that translate to the same CDR3. The rearrangement joins TRBV6-1 to TRBJ2-1; D is possibly TRBD2 (6 bases). Trimming took off 3 bases at V and 7 bases at J, with 13 bases between the two ends. CDR1 is MNHNS, CDR2 SASEGT, per germline. There are 14 residues in the CDR3. CDR3 amino acids: CASSEDRLDNEQFF. The CDR3, as DNA: TGTGCCAGCAGTGAGGATCGACTAGATAATGAGCAGTTCTTC.

The V and J genes are TRBV27 and TRBJ1-2; D gene uncertain. Per the germline V gene, CDR1 is MNHEY and CDR2 is SMNVEV (reference sequence). Trimming cost V 8 bases and J 4 bases, with 11 bases left between them. This CDR3 contains 12 residues. Written as DNA, the CDR3 is TGTGCCAGCCTCCCCGGAGCCTATGGCTACACCTTC. It encodes CASLPGAYGYTF.

The chain employs TRBV12-3 or TRBV12-4 and TRBJ2-3; 7 bases match TRBD1. V trimming: 6 bases; J trimming: 6 bases; junction bases outside the gene matches: 6. CDR3 length: 13 amino acids. The CDR3 DNA follows: TGTGCCAGCAGAATAGGGGGCTTGGATACGCAGTATTTT. Protein product: CASRIGGLDTQYF.

The chain links TRBV10-2 to TRBJ1-1; D is possibly TRBD1 (5 bases). V was cut by 6 bases and J by 8 bases, with 10 bases left in between. The CDR3 extends over 11 amino acids. In germline, CDR1 is WSHSY, CDR2 SAAADI. The CDR3 region is CASRPGQEAFF. DNA for the CDR3: TGCGCCAGCAGACCCGGACAAGAAGCTTTCTTT.

This clone came up once. The chain combines TRBV10-3 with TRBJ2-7, with a tentative D call TRBD1 (5 bases). From germline, CDR1 is ENHRY and CDR2 SYGVKD. With 8 bases removed from V and 2 bases from J, the gap between germline ends came to 7 bases. The CDR3 loop spans 11 amino acids. CDR3 coding DNA: TGTGCCATCCAGGGAACCTACGAGCAGTACTTC. This gives the protein CAIQGTYEQYF.

As concerns this clone: Other DNA sequences in the sample encode the same CDR3. The rearrangement joins TRBV7-2 to TRBJ2-2; possibly TRBD1 for D (6 bases). Germline loops: CDR1 SGHTA, CDR2 FQGNSA. With 5 bases removed from V and 9 bases from J, the gap between germline ends came to 19 bases. The CDR3 consists of 15 residues. CDR3 loop: CASSQWGAGVRELFF. The CDR3 nucleotides read TGTGCCAGCAGCCAATGGGGTGCAGGGGTGAGGGAGCTGTTTTTT.

CDR3 sequence (DNA): TGTGCCAGCAGCTTAGCTGAGGGGGCATTTGGAAACACCATATATTTT. Protein: CASSLAEGAFGNTIYF. V gene TRBV7-2 combines with J gene TRBJ1-3, with 7 bases identical to TRBD1. CDR1 and CDR2 from the germline V gene are SGHTA and FQGNSA. V lost 0 bases, J lost 3 bases, and 5 bases stayed unmatched. The CDR3 runs 16 residues. Combining the CDR3 with reference TRBV7-2 and TRBJ1-3 gives the whole variable domain GAGVSQSPSNKVTEKGKDVELRCDPISGHTALYWYRQSLGQGLEFLIYFQGNSAPDKSGLPSDRFSAERTGGSVSTLTIQRTQQEDSAVYLCASSLAEGAFGNTIYFGEGSWLTVV.

The rearrangement links TRBV19 to TRBJ1-4, with TRBD1 identical over 7 bases. The germline gives CDR1 LNHDA, CDR2 SQIVND (reference sequence). V lost 3 bases and J lost 8; bases outside the gene matches: 3. The CDR3 is 13 residues long. CDR3 in DNA: TGTGCCAGTAGTATTCAAGGGGGCGAAAAACTGTTTTTT. Its protein is CASSIQGGEKLFF. Looking up the rest from reference TRBV19 and TRBJ1-4 gives the full variable domain: DGGITQSPKYLFRKEGQNVTLSCEQNLNHDAMYWYRQDPGQGLRLIYYSQIVNDFQKGDIAEGYSVSREKKESFPLTVTSAQKNPTAFYLCASSIQGGEKLFFGSGTQLSVL.

The V call is TRBV27, the J call TRBJ1-1; the D gene is possibly TRBD1 (6 bases). V was trimmed by 2 bases and J by 5 bases, leaving 15 bases between them. This CDR3 region has 15 residues. Germline CDR1 and CDR2: MNHEY and SMNVEV (reference sequence). This CDR3 reads CASSLLSGGQTEAFF. CDR3 nucleotide sequence: TGTGCCAGCAGTTTACTTTCGGGGGGGCAAACTGAAGCTTTCTTT.

CDR3 sequence (DNA): TGTGCCACCAATCTGGGGACTGGACTGAACACTGAAGCTTTCTTT. Translation gives CATNLGTGLNTEAFF. V gene TRBV19 combines with J gene TRBJ1-1, with TRBD1 as a possible D gene (5 bases). Trimming shortened V by 10 bases and J by 0 bases, and 18 bases separated the two germline ends. The CDR3 length is 15 residues. Looked up from germline, CDR1 is LNHDA and CDR2 is SQIVND (reference sequence).

V and J are TRBV7-2 and TRBJ1-2, with D possibly being TRBD1 (6 bases). Germline CDR1 SGHTA, CDR2 FQGNSA. The CDR3 extends over 14 amino acids. V was shortened by 5 bases and J by 0 bases, with 10 bases between the two germline ends. The CDR3 here is CASSPDSSNYGYTF. CDR3 DNA sequence: TGTGCCAGCAGCCCGGACAGTTCTAACTATGGCTACACCTTC.

V and J are TRBV15 and TRBJ2-3; tentatively, D is TRBD2 (5 bases). Germline V CDR1 and CDR2: LNHNV, YYDKDF (reference sequence). V was trimmed by 3 bases and J by 5 bases, leaving 12 bases between them. The CDR3 is 14 amino acids. The CDR3 spells CATSSPPRGDTQYF. DNA for the CDR3: TGTGCCACCAGCAGTCCTCCCCGGGGAGATACGCAGTATTTT.